What follows are 22 T cell receptor beta chains derived from one specimen sequenced in a study of blood T cell repertoires in COVID-19. Produced via immunoSEQ multiplex PCR; TCRdb's table is partial and in-frame only. The sample has about 310,000 clones, approximately 90% seen once; the top ten hold around 9.3%. Sequenced: PBMCs or T cells enriched from blood (not recorded which). The receptors were gathered from a woman in her late teens or twenties who had recovered from COVID-19.

This clone was detected only a few times. The chain uses TRBV18 and TRBJ2-5, with 8 bases aligning to TRBD1. CDR3 size: 11 residues. Germline CDR1 and CDR2: KGHSH and LQKENI. V was pared by 3 bases and J by 13 bases, with 4 bases of the junction left unmatched. The CDR3, as DNA: TGTGCCAGCTCACCCCGGGACAGGCTGTACTTC. Protein product: CASSPRDRLYF. Using reference TRBV18 and TRBJ2-5 for the parts outside the CDR3, the full variable domain is NAGVMQNPRHLVRRRGQEARLRCSPMKGHSHVYWYRQLPEEGLKFMVYLQKENIIDESGMPKERFSAEFPKEGPSILRIQQVVRGDSAAYFCASSPRDRLYFGPGTRLLVL.

The V call is TRBV5-8, the J call TRBJ2-5, with 13 positions matching TRBD2. The ends lost 1 base at V and 5 bases at J; junction bases unmatched: 8. This CDR3 contains 17 residues. Germline CDR1 SGHTS, CDR2 YDEGEE. The DNA of the CDR3 is TGTGCCAGCAGCTTGACGACCGGACTAGCGGGGGAGGAGACCCAGTACTTC. Protein sequence: CASSLTTGLAGEETQYF.

The rearrangement links TRBV5-4 to TRBJ1-1; maybe TRBD1 (6 bases). This CDR3 contains 16 residues. CDR1 is SGHNT and CDR2 is YYREEE in the germline V gene (reference sequence). Trimming stripped 0 bases from V and 1 base from J, with 13 bases between. The CDR3 nucleotides are TGTGCCAGCAGCTTGGGATTTGCAGGGGAGAACACTGAAGCTTTCTTT. It is translated as CASSLGFAGENTEAFF.

V is TRBV5-6 and J is TRBJ2-2, with a possible D match to TRBD1 (5 bases). Per the germline V gene, CDR1 is SGHDT and CDR2 is YYEEEE. V dropped 0 bases and J dropped 6 bases, with 12 bases sitting between them. The CDR3 length is 15 residues. This CDR3 reads CASSLGPGLAGELFF. CDR3 coding DNA: TGTGCCAGCAGCTTGGGACCAGGGTTAGCCGGGGAGCTGTTTTTT.

This chain connects TRBV19 to TRBJ1-1; possibly TRBD1 for D (5 bases). Germline V lookup: CDR1 LNHDA, CDR2 SQIVND (reference sequence). The CDR3 has 14 residues. With 6 bases removed from V and 0 bases from J, the gap between germline ends came to 11 bases. Here the CDR3 DNA reads TGTGCCAGTAGGGGGGGAGGTATGAACACTGAAGCTTTCTTT. It is translated as CASRGGGMNTEAFF. The whole variable domain, remainder taken from reference TRBV19 and TRBJ1-1, is DGGITQSPKYLFRKEGQNVTLSCEQNLNHDAMYWYRQDPGQGLRLIYYSQIVNDFQKGDIAEGYSVSREKKESFPLTVTSAQKNPTAFYLCASRGGGMNTEAFFGQGTRLTVV.

This rearrangement joins TRBV2 to TRBJ1-6; TRBD1 agrees at 9 bases. This CDR3 contains 15 residues. Germline trimming cut 5 bases from V and 7 bases from J; bases unmatched to any gene: 6. CDR1 is SNHLY, CDR2 FYNNEI, per germline. The CDR3 DNA reads TGTGCCAGCAGTTCTTACGGACAGGGGAATTCACCCCTCCACTTT. Translated: CASSSYGQGNSPLHF. The variable domain in full, completed from reference TRBV2 and TRBJ1-6, reads EPEVTQTPSHQVTQMGQEVILRCVPISNHLYFYWYRQILGQKVEFLVSFYNNEISEKSEIFDDQFSVERPDGSNFTLKIRSTKLEDSAMYFCASSSYGQGNSPLHFGNGTRLTVT.

The chain combines TRBV7-6 with TRBJ1-1; 7 bases match TRBD1. V lost 5 bases and J lost 5; bases outside the gene matches: 8. The CDR3 is 14 residues long. From germline, CDR1 is SGHVS and CDR2 FNYEAQ. The CDR3, as DNA: TGTGCCAGCAGCACCAGACAGGGCGGTACTGAAGCTTTCTTT. Translating it yields CASSTRQGGTEAFF.

This clone occurred once. Other DNA sequences from this sample encode an identical CDR3 as well. J is TRBJ2-3 and V is TRBV5-1; no reliable D call. V lost 0 bases, J lost 1 base, and 3 bases lay in between. The CDR3 totals 13 residues. Looked up from germline, CDR1 is SGHRS and CDR2 is YFSETQ. The CDR3: CASSLGGTDTQYF. CDR3 coding DNA: TGCGCCAGCAGCTTGGGCGGCACAGATACGCAGTATTTT.

CDR3 nucleotide sequence: TGTGCCAGCAGTTCTGGGACAGCCATGAACACTGAAGCTTTCTTT. It codes for CASSSGTAMNTEAFF. The V gene is TRBV7-8, the J gene TRBJ1-1, with TRBD1 matching over 7 bases. V was clipped by 6 bases and J by 0 bases; unmatched bases: 7. Germline loops: CDR1 SGHVS, CDR2 FQNEAQ. This CDR3 region has 15 residues. The variable domain in full, with the rest retrieved from reference TRBV7-8 and TRBJ1-1, is GAGVSQSPRYKVAKRGQDVALRCDPISGHVSLFWYQQALGQGPEFLTYFQNEAQLDKSGLPSDRFFAERPEGSVSTLKIQRTQQEDSAVYLCASSSGTAMNTEAFFGQGTRLTVV.

V usage is TRBV27 and J usage is TRBJ2-4, with D unclear. Germline assignment: CDR1 MNHEY and CDR2 SMNVEV (reference sequence). This CDR3 has 14 residues. Trimming removed 5 bases from V and 0 bases from J, with 8 bases in between. The CDR3 nucleotides are TGTGCCAGCAGTCGAGCCATAGCCAAAAACATTCAGTACTTC. It codes for CASSRAIAKNIQYF.

CDR3 bases: TGTGCCAGCAGTGGAGGACAGGGTCGTTCCTACGAGCAGTACTTC. As protein: CASSGGQGRSYEQYF. The chain couples TRBV7-9 to TRBJ2-7; 8 positions agree with TRBD1. V gave up 6 bases and J gave up 1 base; unmatched junction bases: 8. Looked up from germline, CDR1 is SEHNR and CDR2 is FQNEAQ (reference sequence). This CDR3 spans 15 amino acids.

The chain joins TRBV12-3 or TRBV12-4 to TRBJ1-5; D possibly corresponds to TRBD1 (6 bases). The ends were cut back, 6 bases at V and 2 bases at J, with 8 bases in the middle. The CDR3 consists of 13 residues. In nucleotides, the CDR3 is TGTGCCAGCAGCCAGGGGCGCAATCAGCCCCAGCATTTT. This translates into CASSQGRNQPQHF.

This chain uses TRBV5-4 with TRBJ1-2, with no clear D. This CDR3 contains 12 residues. Germline CDR1 and CDR2: SGHNT and YYREEE (reference sequence). The germline V and J ends were trimmed by 8 bases and 8 bases, with 16 bases remaining between them. This CDR3 reads CASSSGVWGYTF. DNA for the CDR3: TGTGCCAGTTCTAGCGGGGTCTGGGGCTACACCTTC.

The chain links TRBV25-1 to TRBJ2-5; 11 positions match TRBD2. The trim removed 3 bases at V and 4 bases at J, leaving 10 bases unmatched. Per the germline V gene, CDR1 is MGHDK and CDR2 is SYGVNS. The CDR3 has 17 residues. CDR3 sequence reads: CASSESTGTSGVETQYF. The CDR3 nucleotides are TGTGCCAGCAGTGAGTCGACCGGGACTAGCGGCGTAGAGACCCAGTACTTC. Looking up the rest from reference TRBV25-1 and TRBJ2-5 gives the full variable domain: EADIYQTPRYLVIGTGKKITLECSQTMGHDKMYWYQQDPGMELHLIHYSYGVNSTEKGDLSSESTVSRIRTEHFPLTLESARPSHTSQYLCASSESTGTSGVETQYFGPGTRLLVL.

V usage is TRBV7-3 and J usage is TRBJ1-6, with 7 bases identical to TRBD1. The CDR3 has 13 amino acids. J gave up 10 bases and V 5 bases, and 5 bases lay outside the gene matches. Germline CDR1 reads SGHTA; CDR2 reads FQGTGA. The CDR3 protein is CASSPDRVSPLHF. CDR3 DNA: TGTGCCAGCAGCCCAGACAGGGTCTCACCCCTCCACTTT.

V is TRBV2 and J is TRBJ2-3, with TRBD1 matching over 7 bases. V was pared by 6 bases and J by 0 bases, with 9 bases of the junction left unmatched. The CDR3 spans 16 residues. The germline V gene encodes CDR1 SNHLY and CDR2 FYNNEI. The CDR3 nucleotides read TGTGCCAGCAGCCCCGGGACAGCCGAGAGCACAGATACGCAGTATTTT. This sequence encodes CASSPGTAESTDTQYF.

The gene calls are TRBV28 and TRBJ1-2, with 9 bases lining up with TRBD1. V shed 10 bases, J shed 5 bases, and the junction held 14 bases outside the gene matches. The germline V gene has CDR1 MDHEN and CDR2 SYDVKM. The CDR3 is made up of 15 amino acids. The CDR3 region is CATDRETGGRYGYTF. The CDR3 nucleotides are TGTGCCACCGACAGAGAGACAGGGGGTCGATATGGCTACACCTTC.

The V and J genes are TRBV19 and TRBJ2-7, with D possibly matching TRBD2 (6 bases). This CDR3 region has 15 residues. Trimming left V 7 bases short and J 0 bases short, with 16 bases between. The V gene's germline CDR1 is LNHDA and CDR2 SQIVND (reference sequence). The CDR3 protein is CASTGPTGDSYEQYF. CDR3 bases: TGTGCCAGTACCGGACCGACGGGGGACTCCTACGAGCAGTACTTC. The full variable domain, rest sourced from reference TRBV19 and TRBJ2-7, is DGGITQSPKYLFRKEGQNVTLSCEQNLNHDAMYWYRQDPGQGLRLIYYSQIVNDFQKGDIAEGYSVSREKKESFPLTVTSAQKNPTAFYLCASTGPTGDSYEQYFGPGTRLTVT.

This clone was seen only a few times. The chain employs TRBV7-9 and TRBJ2-2, with a possible D match to TRBD1 (5 bases). The V end was cut by 3 bases, the J end by 6 bases, with 14 bases between. The CDR3 is 15 residues long. CDR1 and CDR2 from the germline V gene are SEHNR and FQNEAQ (reference sequence). The CDR3 nucleotides read TGTGCCAGCAGCTTTGCCTCCTGGGGCCCCGGGGAGCTGTTTTTT. Its translation: CASSFASWGPGELFF. The variable domain in full, completed from reference TRBV7-9 and TRBJ2-2, reads DTGVSQNPRHKITKRGQNVTFRCDPISEHNRLYWYRQTLGQGPEFLTYFQNEAQLEKSRLLSDRFSAERPKGSFSTLEIQRTEQGDSAMYLCASSFASWGPGELFFGEGSRLTVL.

The V and J genes are TRBV5-1 and TRBJ2-2, with TRBD2 matching over 10 bases. CDR3 length: 16 residues. Germline CDR1 SGHRS, CDR2 YFSETQ. V lost 3 bases to trimming and J lost 7 bases; unmatched junction nucleotides: 9. The DNA of the CDR3 is TGCGCCAGCAGCTCCCGAGCGGGAGGGCTGGTCGGGGAGCTGTTTTTT. It translates to CASSSRAGGLVGELFF.

The V gene is TRBV6-5, the J gene TRBJ1-2, with D unclear. CDR3 length: 15 amino acids. The germline V gene encodes CDR1 MNHEY and CDR2 SVGAGI. The germline V and J ends were trimmed by 7 bases and 0 bases, with 15 bases remaining between them. CDR3 protein: CASKSAGIANYGYTF. CDR3 coding DNA: TGTGCCAGCAAAAGTGCGGGGATCGCTAACTATGGCTACACCTTC.

The CDR3 DNA follows: TGTGCCAGCAGTGAACGGCGGGAACCGTTGGGGCTTCGAGAAAAACTGTTTTTT. Its translation: CASSERREPLGLREKLFF. V is TRBV6-1 and J is TRBJ1-4; possible D gene TRBD1, 5 bases. V was clipped by 2 bases and J by 8 bases, with 24 bases between them. This CDR3 spans 18 amino acids. From germline, CDR1 is MNHNS and CDR2 SASEGT.